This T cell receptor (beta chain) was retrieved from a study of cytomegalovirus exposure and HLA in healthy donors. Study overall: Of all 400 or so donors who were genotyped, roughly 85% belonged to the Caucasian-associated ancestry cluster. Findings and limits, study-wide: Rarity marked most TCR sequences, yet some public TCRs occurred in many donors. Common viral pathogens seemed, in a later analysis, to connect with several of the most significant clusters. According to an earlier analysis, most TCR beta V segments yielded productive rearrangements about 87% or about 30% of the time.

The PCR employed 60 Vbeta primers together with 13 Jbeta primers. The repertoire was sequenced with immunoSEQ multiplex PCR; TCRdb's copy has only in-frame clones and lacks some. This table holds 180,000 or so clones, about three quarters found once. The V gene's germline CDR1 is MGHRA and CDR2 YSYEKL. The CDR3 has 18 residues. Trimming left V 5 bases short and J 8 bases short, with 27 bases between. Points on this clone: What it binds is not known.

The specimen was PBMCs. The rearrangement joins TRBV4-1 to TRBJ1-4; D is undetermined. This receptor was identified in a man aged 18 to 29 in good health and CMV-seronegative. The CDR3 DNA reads TGCGCCAGCAGCTTGAGAGGCGGTCTAGGAGGGCGGCGGGAAAAACTGTTTTTT. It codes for CASSLRGGLGGRREKLFF.